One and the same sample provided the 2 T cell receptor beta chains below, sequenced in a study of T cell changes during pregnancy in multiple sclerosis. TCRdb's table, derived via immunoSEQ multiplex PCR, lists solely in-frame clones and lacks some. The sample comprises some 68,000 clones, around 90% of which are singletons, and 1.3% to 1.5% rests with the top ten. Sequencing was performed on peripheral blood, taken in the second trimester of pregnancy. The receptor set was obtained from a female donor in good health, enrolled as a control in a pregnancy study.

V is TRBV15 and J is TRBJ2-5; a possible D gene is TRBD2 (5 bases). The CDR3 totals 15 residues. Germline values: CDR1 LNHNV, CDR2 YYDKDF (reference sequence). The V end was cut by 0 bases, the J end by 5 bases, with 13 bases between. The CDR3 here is CATSREVRRAETQYF. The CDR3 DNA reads TGTGCCACCAGCAGAGAAGTGAGGCGGGCTGAGACCCAGTACTTC. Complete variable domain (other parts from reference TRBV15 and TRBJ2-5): DAMVIQNPRYQVTQFGKPVTLSCSQTLNHNVMYWYQQKSSQAPKLLFHYYDKDFNNEADTPDNFQSRRPNTSFCFLDIRSPGLGDTAMYLCATSREVRRAETQYFGPGTRLLVL.

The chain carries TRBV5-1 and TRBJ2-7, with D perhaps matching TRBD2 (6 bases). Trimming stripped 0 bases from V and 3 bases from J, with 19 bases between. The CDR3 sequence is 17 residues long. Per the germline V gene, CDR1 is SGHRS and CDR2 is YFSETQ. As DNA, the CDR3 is TGCGCCAGCAGCTTGGCCAATGGAGGGAAATTTAGCTACGAGCAGTACTTC. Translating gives CASSLANGGKFSYEQYF.